Listed below are T cell receptor beta chains from one sample, sequenced in a study of metastatic and nonmetastatic thyroid tumors. With MiXCR, TCRdb reprocessed the PCR reads. The sample consists of about 21,000 clones, around a quarter of them appearing once. Source material: tumor tissue. The receptors derive from a female donor with papillary thyroid cancer or a benign thyroid nodule (not recorded which). Some clones in this sample may be carry-over from other donors' samples. CDR3s include the opening cysteine and the closing phenylalanine or tryptophan. A D gene is named only where the DNA matches it firmly. Some rows mark clone size as missing; the rest say once, few, many or name a class of expanded clone.

d_call	clone_size	v_call	j_call	cdr3_nt	cdr3_aa
TRBD1	.	TRBV7-2	TRBJ2-7	TGTGCCAGCAGCGGACAGACAGGGATCGGGCAGTACTTC	CASSGQTGIGQYF
TRBD1	few	TRBV27	TRBJ1-2	TGTGCCAGCAAGGGGGCTACTTATGGCTACACCTTC	CASKGATYGYTF
.	.	TRBV12-3/TRBV12-4	TRBJ2-7	TGTGCCAGCAGTTTATTGGACCTCTACGAGCAGTACTTC	CASSLLDLYEQYF
.	few	TRBV19	TRBJ1-2	TGTGCCAGTAGTCCCCGGGCCGCTGGGGGCTACACCTTC	CASSPRAAGGYTF
TRBD1	few	TRBV6-1	TRBJ2-7	TGTGCCAGCAGTGAAGGGACAGGGGGCTACGAGCAGTACTTC	CASSEGTGGYEQYF
.	.	TRBV30	TRBJ1-5	TGTGCCTGGAAGGGGGATGGCAATCAGCCCCAGCATTTT	CAWKGDGNQPQHF
TRBD1	.	TRBV24-1	TRBJ2-1	TGTGACACCAGTGCCGCAGGGGGTAGAAATGAGCAGTTCTTC	CDTSAAGGRNEQFF
TRBD2	.	TRBV7-9	TRBJ2-4	TGTGCCAGCAGCCCCCGCCGACTAGCGGGGGTTAAAAACATTCAGTACTTC	CASSPRRLAGVKNIQYF
.	many	TRBV7-2	TRBJ2-1	TGTGCCAGCAGCCGCGGAGGCTTAGCCTACAATGAGCAGTTCTTC	CASSRGGLAYNEQFF
.	few	TRBV27	TRBJ2-7	TGTGCCAGCAGCCCGGCCTTCGGGCCCTACGAGCAGTACTTC	CASSPAFGPYEQYF
TRBD2	.	TRBV6-1	TRBJ2-1	TGTGCCAGCATCCTCGACGGGGGGGGCTCCTACAATGAGCAGTTCTTC	CASILDGGGSYNEQFF
.	large	TRBV19	TRBJ2-1	TGTGCCAGTAGTGCTGGGACTGAGATCGCTTCGCAGTTCTTC	CASSAGTEIASQFF
TRBD2	.	TRBV20-1	TRBJ2-2	TGCAGTGCTCACCGGACTAGCGGGGACACCGGGGAGCTGTTTTTT	CSAHRTSGDTGELFF
TRBD1	few	TRBV6-1	TRBJ2-5	TGTGCCAGCAACCCGGACAGGGGAAATATTGAGACCCAGTACTTC	CASNPDRGNIETQYF
TRBD1	many	TRBV18	TRBJ1-6	TGTGCCAGCTCACCACGTCGGACAGGGGATCATAATTCACCCCTCCACTTT	CASSPRRTGDHNSPLHF
.	.	TRBV18	TRBJ1-1	TGTGCCAGCTCGCCGAGGAAATTTGAGAACACTGAAGCTTTCTTT	CASSPRKFENTEAFF
TRBD2	.	TRBV18	TRBJ2-1	TGTGCCAGCTCTTTTACTAGCGGGGGGGGCACGAATGATCATTTCTTC	CASSFTSGGGTNDHFF
.	many	TRBV14	TRBJ2-1	TGTGCCAGCAGCCAAGGTATTAGGGAGCAGTTCTTC	CASSQGIREQFF
TRBD1	many	TRBV20-1	TRBJ1-1	TGCAGTGCGCCCCGCGGACAGGGGCGTACTGAAGCTTTCTTT	CSAPRGQGRTEAFF
TRBD2	many	TRBV19	TRBJ2-1	TGTGCCAGTAGTAACAGTAGGCGGGGGAGCTCCTACAATGAGCAGTTCTTC	CASSNSRRGSSYNEQFF
.	many	TRBV5-1	TRBJ2-2	TGCGCCAGCAGCTTGGCCCGGTCGCGCTCTCAAAAAGGGACCGGGGAGCTGTTTTTT	CASSLARSRSQKGTGELFF
TRBD2	.	TRBV6-1	TRBJ2-7	TGTGCCAGCAGTGAATGCACGACTAGCGGGATACTCTCCTACGAGCAGTACTTC	CASSECTTSGILSYEQYF
.	few	TRBV12-3/TRBV12-4	TRBJ2-1	TGTGCCAGCAGTTTTGGAGGGACCAGTCACAATGAGCAGTTCTTC	CASSFGGTSHNEQFF
.	medium-sized	TRBV28	TRBJ1-2	TGTGCCAGCAGTTTAATGACAGACTATGGCTACACCTTC	CASSLMTDYGYTF
TRBD2	.	TRBV4-3	TRBJ2-2	TGCGCCAGCAGCCCACCGGGACTAGGGGGCACCGGGGAGCTGTTTTTT	CASSPPGLGGTGELFF
.	few	TRBV28	TRBJ1-2	TGTGCCAGCAGTTTGAAAGGAAATGGCTACACCTTC	CASSLKGNGYTF
.	few	TRBV6-1	TRBJ2-7	TGTGCCAGCAGCCGCAGGGGGGACGAGCAGTACTTC	CASSRRGDEQYF
.	many	TRBV28	TRBJ1-5	TGTGCCAGCCACGTGGGGCTCTGGGGGGAAAATCAGCCCCAGCATTTT	CASHVGLWGENQPQHF
TRBD2	many	TRBV14	TRBJ2-7	TGTGCCAGCAGCCCCGTTGGCGGGAGTTCCTACGAGCAGTACTTC	CASSPVGGSSYEQYF
.	.	TRBV7-9	TRBJ2-2	TGTGCCAGCAGGAGTAACGCGGACCGTACCGGTGAGCTGTTTTTT	CASRSNADRTGELFF
.	few	TRBV6-1	TRBJ2-2	TGTGCCAGCAGAGGGGCGGACACCGGGGAGCTGTTTTTT	CASRGADTGELFF
TRBD1	.	TRBV11-2	TRBJ2-7	TGTGCCAGCACCCAAGGAGGCTCGGGACAGGGATACTACGAGCAGTACTTC	CASTQGGSGQGYYEQYF
.	.	TRBV11-2	TRBJ1-3	TGTGCCAGCAGCGCCCTTGGCGTGTTCTCTGGAAACACCATATATTTT	CASSALGVFSGNTIYF
TRBD2	few	TRBV19	TRBJ2-7	TGTGCCAGTAGTATAGCTGGCCTAGCGGACTACGAGCAGTACTTC	CASSIAGLADYEQYF
.	medium-sized	TRBV12-3/TRBV12-4	TRBJ2-7	TGTGCCAGCAGTTTAAGTGGAGGAGTCCACGAGCAGTACTTC	CASSLSGGVHEQYF
.	once	TRBV11-2	TRBJ2-1	TGTGCCAGCAGCTGGTGGAGTAATGAGCAGTTCTTC	CASSWWSNEQFF
.	medium-sized	TRBV4-1	TRBJ2-6	TGCGCCAGCAGCCAAGATTACGGCTCTGGGGCCAACGTCCTGACTTTC	CASSQDYGSGANVLTF
TRBD2	.	TRBV30	TRBJ2-2	TGTGCCTGGAATGCCGGGACTAGCGGCGGGGAGCTGTTTTTT	CAWNAGTSGGELFF
.	many	TRBV20-1	TRBJ2-1	TGCAGTGCTAGAGATAGTCAGGCTAGCTCCTACAATGAGCAGTTCTTC	CSARDSQASSYNEQFF
.	many	TRBV29-1	TRBJ1-1	TGCAGCGTCAAAAGACAGGCGAACACTGAAGCTTTCTTT	CSVKRQANTEAFF
.	.	TRBV10-3	TRBJ2-7	TGTGCCACACGAGGGGGGGGCTACTCCTACGAGCAGTACTTC	CATRGGGYSYEQYF
.	few	TRBV28	TRBJ2-7	TGTGCCAGCAGTGGAGGGGGATCTACCTCCTACGAGCAGTACTTC	CASSGGGSTSYEQYF
TRBD2	.	TRBV9	TRBJ2-5	TGTGCCAGCAGCGTAGGGACGGTAGCGGGAGGGCCCTGGGAGACCCAGTACTTC	CASSVGTVAGGPWETQYF
.	once	TRBV5-1	TRBJ2-7	TGCGCCAGCAGCCCCTGGACGGGGATGAGGGGCGAGCAGTACTTC	CASSPWTGMRGEQYF
.	.	TRBV25-1	TRBJ1-1	TGTGCCAGCAGTACTTACCGGACACAAAGAGGAGGAAGGTGGATGGCGGAAGCTTTCTTT	CASSTYRTQRGGRWMAEAFF
.	medium-sized	TRBV12-3/TRBV12-4	TRBJ2-1	TGTGCCAGCAGTCGGCTAGTGACTGAGCAGTTCTTC	CASSRLVTEQFF
.	.	TRBV4-1	TRBJ2-1	TGCGCCAGCAGCCACGGACCAGCTGGAGCTAATGAGCAGTTCTTC	CASSHGPAGANEQFF
TRBD2	.	TRBV30	TRBJ2-1	TGTGCCTGGAGTGTGGGAGGGAGGGTCCTCAATGAGCAGTTCTTC	CAWSVGGRVLNEQFF
TRBD1	.	TRBV4-2	TRBJ2-3	TGTGCCAGCAGCCAAGAGACAGGGAGTGGACCAGATACGCAGTATTTT	CASSQETGSGPDTQYF
TRBD1	medium-sized	TRBV5-1	TRBJ1-1	TGCGCCAGCAGCATGCGGACAGGGGGGCTGGGCACTGAAGCTTTCTTT	CASSMRTGGLGTEAFF
.	many	TRBV4-2	TRBJ2-2	TGTGCCAGCAGCCAAGAAACCGGGGAGCTGTTTTTT	CASSQETGELFF